The source of this TCR beta chain is a study of shared clonotypes between healthy human individuals. The material for each subset, its genomic DNA, was split evenly across several immunoSEQ plates. The data were produced by immunoSEQ multiplex PCR, yet TCRdb's version contains in-frame clones alone and is incomplete. Of about 2.1 million clones in the sample, just over 90% are singletons; the top ten hold around 1.7%. Naive CD8 cells, CD45RO-negative and positively selected for CCR7, excluded terminally differentiated effector memory CD45RA+ cells. The germline CDR1 and CDR2 sequences are ENHRY and SYGVKD. This CDR3 has 21 residues. Trimming shortened V by 4 bases and J by 0 bases, and 31 bases separated the two germline ends.

The genes are TRBV10-3 and TRBJ2-7, with D possibly called TRBD1 or TRBD2 (6 bases each). The clonotype originates from a man between 18 and 29 years old in good health. Some clones in this sample may be carry-over from other donors' samples. Input material: naive CD8+ T cells from PBMCs. CDR3 residues: CAISALGGSTGPGGLSYEQYF. The CDR3 region has the DNA TGTGCCATCAGTGCTTTAGGAGGGTCTACAGGGCCTGGAGGCCTCTCCTACGAGCAGTACTTC.